Following are 22 T cell receptor beta chains from one sample sequenced in a study of blood T cell repertoires in COVID-19. This table comes from immunoSEQ multiplex PCR, and its TCRdb copy is limited to in-frame clones, with some not included. This sample has around 40,000 clones, with about 86% found just once. The sequenced sample was peripheral blood. The source of these receptors is a man aged 35-49 years with COVID-19, enrolled during active disease.

This chain connects TRBV3-1 (or the pseudogene TRBV3-2) to TRBJ2-3, with 9 positions matching TRBD2. CDR3 length: 17 residues. In germline, CDR1 is LGHDT, CDR2 YNNKEL (reference sequence). J gave up 6 bases and V 6 bases, and 16 bases lay outside the gene matches. The CDR3 protein is CASSRSLPGLAGDTQYF. The CDR3 nucleotides are TGTGCCAGCAGTCGATCCCTCCCGGGACTAGCAGGGGATACGCAGTATTTT.

This chain uses TRBV2 with TRBJ1-2; TRBD1 matches 7 bases. The CDR3 is 18 amino acids. Germline CDR1 SNHLY, CDR2 FYNNEI. The ends lost 6 bases at V and 4 bases at J; junction bases unmatched: 20. The CDR3 loop is CASRGTGTEQIKLYGYTF. The DNA of the CDR3 is TGTGCCAGCAGGGGAACCGGGACAGAACAAATAAAACTCTATGGCTACACCTTC.

This chain joins TRBV3-1 (or the pseudogene TRBV3-2) and TRBJ2-1; TRBD2 matches 9 bases. Trimming took 3 bases from V and 0 from J; bases not matched to a gene: 6. Germline V gives CDR1 LGHDT, CDR2 YNNKEL (reference sequence). The CDR3 spans 17 residues. CDR3 sequence reads: CASSHGTSRSSYNEQFF. For the CDR3, the DNA is TGTGCCAGCAGCCACGGGACTAGCAGAAGCTCCTACAATGAGCAGTTCTTC.

This chain joins TRBV2 and TRBJ2-7, with a possible D match to TRBD2 (5 bases). Germline CDR1 SNHLY, CDR2 FYNNEI. The CDR3 has 13 residues. Trimming pared 9 bases from V and 0 bases from J, leaving 12 bases between. The CDR3 here is CASGLVSSYEQYF. CDR3 DNA: TGTGCCAGTGGACTCGTAAGCTCCTACGAGCAGTACTTC.

The rearrangement joins TRBV19 to TRBJ2-5; no clear D. This CDR3 contains 14 residues. Trimming stripped 2 bases from V and 1 base from J, with 8 bases between. The V gene's germline CDR1 is LNHDA and CDR2 SQIVND (reference sequence). The DNA for the CDR3 is TGTGCCAGTAGTATAACAGCAGTCCAAGAGACCCAGTACTTC. It specifies CASSITAVQETQYF. The full variable domain, in which reference TRBV19 and TRBJ2-5 provide the parts outside the CDR3, is DGGITQSPKYLFRKEGQNVTLSCEQNLNHDAMYWYRQDPGQGLRLIYYSQIVNDFQKGDIAEGYSVSREKKESFPLTVTSAQKNPTAFYLCASSITAVQETQYFGPGTRLLVL.

A few counts support this clone. This rearrangement joins TRBV11-3 to TRBJ2-3, with 8 nucleotides matching TRBD2. Per the germline V gene, CDR1 is SGHNT and CDR2 is YENEEA. V was clipped by 1 base and J by 4 bases; unmatched bases: 7. This CDR3 spans 16 amino acids. The CDR3 is CASSLGRREAPDTQYF. In DNA form, the CDR3 reads TGTGCCAGCAGCTTAGGCCGGCGGGAGGCCCCAGATACGCAGTATTTT.

This clone was counted a few times. The chain uses TRBV7-9 and TRBJ2-4; the D gene is possibly TRBD1 (6 bases). The ends were cut back, 6 bases at V and 3 bases at J, with 12 bases in the middle. The CDR3 covers 14 residues. Germline V gene lookup returns CDR1 SEHNR and CDR2 FQNEAQ (reference sequence). This chain's CDR3 is CASSPTGFKNIQYF. The CDR3, as DNA: TGTGCCAGCAGTCCTACAGGGTTCAAAAACATTCAGTACTTC.

The chain links TRBV10-3 to TRBJ2-3, with a possible D match to TRBD1 (5 bases). The germline V and J ends were trimmed by 2 bases and 4 bases, with 7 bases remaining between them. Germline V CDR1 and CDR2: ENHRY, SYGVKD. The CDR3 consists of 13 residues. The CDR3 reads CAISEGAADTQYF. CDR3 nucleotides: TGTGCCATCAGTGAGGGGGCAGCAGATACGCAGTATTTT.

Only one count was recorded for this clone. The V and J genes are TRBV19 and TRBJ2-5; 11 bases fit TRBD2. The CDR3 is 15 amino acids. The germline gives CDR1 LNHDA, CDR2 SQIVND (reference sequence). Trimming removed 7 bases from V and 4 bases from J; junction bases left unmatched: 8. The CDR3 nucleotides are TGTGCCAGTAAGAGGGTAGCGGGGGGGCCAGAGACCCAGTACTTC. This codes for CASKRVAGGPETQYF.

This clone was observed once. V gene TRBV11-2 combines with J gene TRBJ2-7; 7 bases map to TRBD2. The CDR3 has 15 amino acids. CDR1 is SGHAT, CDR2 FQNNGV, per germline. Trimming took 1 base from V and 4 from J; bases not matched to a gene: 7. CDR3 coding DNA: TGTGCCAGCAGCTTAGGGCTAGCGGAGACTTACGAGCAGTACTTC. Translation: CASSLGLAETYEQYF.

CDR3 DNA: TGCGCCAGCAGCTTGGAAAACAGCTTCAATGAGCAGTTCTTC. Translating it yields CASSLENSFNEQFF. The J gene is TRBJ2-1, the V gene TRBV5-1; D not resolved. Germline assignment: CDR1 SGHRS and CDR2 YFSETQ. This CDR3 has 14 amino acids. V gave up 0 bases and J gave up 6 bases, with 10 bases separating them. The full variable domain, with the rest looked up from reference TRBV5-1 and TRBJ2-1, is KAGVTQTPRYLIKTRGQQVTLSCSPISGHRSVSWYQQTPGQGLQFLFEYFSETQRNKGNFPGRFSGRQFSNSRSEMNVSTLELGDSALYLCASSLENSFNEQFFGPGTRLTVL.

The chain combines TRBV6-5 with TRBJ2-3; 9 bases match TRBD1. The V gene end was trimmed by 5 bases and the J gene end by 7 bases; junction bases not matched to a gene: 7. There are 14 residues in the CDR3. The germline V gene encodes CDR1 MNHEY and CDR2 SVGAGI. CDR3 in DNA: TGTGCCAGCAGTACTACAGGGGGCGAGAATACGCAGTATTTT. Translated: CASSTTGGENTQYF.

The chain couples TRBV21-1 to TRBJ1-5; TRBD1 is the table's D call and was not checked against the DNA. TRBV21-1 corresponds to a pseudogene. This CDR3 region has 18 residues. The CDR3, as DNA: TGTGCCAGCAGCAAAGAAGGTGTACAGGGCGATGTCGATCAGCCCCAGCATTTT. This encodes CASSKEGVQGDVDQPQHF.

This clone showed up just once. The V and J genes are TRBV5-1 and TRBJ2-7, with 7 bases fitting TRBD1. CDR3 length: 16 amino acids. V was clipped by 0 bases and J by 4 bases; unmatched bases: 10. Germline V CDR1 and CDR2: SGHRS, YFSETQ. CDR3 in amino acids: CASSLGSQGLGYEQYF. The CDR3 bases are TGCGCCAGCAGCTTGGGGTCACAGGGGCTTGGTTACGAGCAGTACTTC.

The chain is built from TRBV15 and TRBJ2-7; maybe TRBD2 (7 bases). Trimming pared 5 bases from V and 0 bases from J, leaving 17 bases between. The CDR3 is 16 residues long. CDR1 is LNHNV, CDR2 YYDKDF, per germline (reference sequence). CDR3 nucleotide sequence: TGTGCCACCAGCCTAGGGGGGGGGCTGAGCTCCTACGAGCAGTACTTC. Encoded protein: CATSLGGGLSSYEQYF.

The chain has TRBV29-1 and TRBJ2-5; the match to TRBD1 covers 7 bases. V lost 6 bases and J lost 5; bases outside the gene matches: 12. CDR1 and CDR2 from the germline V gene are SQVTM and ANQGSEA. The CDR3 contains 14 residues. CDR3 sequence reads: CSVVPDREMETQYF. Here the CDR3 DNA reads TGCAGCGTCGTACCCGACAGGGAAATGGAGACCCAGTACTTC.

DNA for the CDR3: TGTGCCAGCAGCGGGGGACTAGCTGAGACCCAGTACTTC. Its protein is CASSGGLAETQYF. The chain combines TRBV5-4 with TRBJ2-5, with 9 bases matching TRBD2. Germline lookup yields CDR1 SGHNT and CDR2 YYREEE (reference sequence). J gave up 5 bases and V 4 bases, and 3 bases lay outside the gene matches. CDR3 size: 13 residues. Together with reference TRBV5-4 and TRBJ2-5, the CDR3 gives the full variable domain: ETGVTQSPTHLIKTRGQQVTLRCSSQSGHNTVSWYQQALGQGPQFIFQYYREEENGRGNFPPRFSGLQFPNYSSELNVNALELDDSALYLCASSGGLAETQYFGPGTRLLVL.

V usage is TRBV5-1 and J usage is TRBJ1-4; TRBD1 is a possible D gene (6 bases). CDR1 is SGHRS and CDR2 is YFSETQ in the germline V gene. The V and J ends lost 4 bases and 3 bases respectively, with 10 bases between them. This CDR3 region has 14 residues. DNA of the CDR3: TGCGCCAGCAGCGAAGGGGGGGCTAATGAAAAACTGTTTTTT. Protein sequence: CASSEGGANEKLFF.

The chain uses TRBV10-2 and TRBJ2-7, with D unresolved. Trimming removed 2 bases from V and 6 bases from J, with 14 bases in between. Per the germline V gene, CDR1 is WSHSY and CDR2 is SAAADI. This CDR3 comprises 14 residues. The CDR3 bases are TGCGCCAGCAGTGAGAACGGAAAGACGGGCGAGCAGTACTTC. Amino acid sequence: CASSENGKTGEQYF.

The chain employs TRBV7-9 and TRBJ1-5, with a tentative D call TRBD1 (6 bases). CDR3 length equals 15 residues. Germline CDR1 and CDR2: SEHNR and FQNEAQ (reference sequence). Trimming pared 7 bases from V and 0 bases from J, leaving 13 bases between. The CDR3 DNA sequence: TGTGCCAGCAAACAGGGCATATATAGCAATCAGCCCCAGCATTTT. This encodes CASKQGIYSNQPQHF.

V usage is TRBV3-1 (or the pseudogene TRBV3-2) and J usage is TRBJ2-7; TRBD2 matches 8 bases. Germline loops: CDR1 LGHDT, CDR2 YNNKEL (reference sequence). Trimming cost V 4 bases and J 7 bases; bases outside gene matches: 12. CDR3 length equals 15 residues. This chain's CDR3 is CASSPGRVPQGEQYF. The CDR3 nucleotides are TGTGCCAGCAGCCCCGGGAGGGTCCCACAGGGTGAGCAGTACTTC.

This clone was seen a single time. This CDR3 reads CASSVEEGQDTQYF. The CDR3, as DNA: TGTGCCAGCAGCGTAGAAGAGGGCCAAGATACGCAGTATTTT. This chain links TRBV9 with TRBJ2-3, with D possibly TRBD2 on 5 matching bases. The CDR3 covers 14 residues. CDR1 is SGDLS and CDR2 is YYNGEE in the germline V gene. Trimming removed 0 bases from V and 5 bases from J, with 10 bases in between.